This TCR beta chain was identified in a study of blood T cell repertoires in COVID-19. Data came from immunoSEQ multiplex PCR; TCRdb stores just in-frame clones and leaves some out. This sample yields more than 200,000 clones, of which approximately 86% are seen a single time; 1.3% to 1.5% belongs to the top ten. CDR1 is LNHNV, CDR2 YYDKDF, per germline (reference sequence). The V gene lost 0 bases and the J gene lost 6 bases, with 7 bases spanning the gap. This CDR3 has 13 amino acids. This chain joins TRBV15 and TRBJ2-3; D is uncertain. The clonotype originates from an elderly man with acute or convalescent COVID-19. The sequenced sample was peripheral blood. CDR3 protein: CATSREARDTQYF. The CDR3 DNA reads TGTGCCACCAGCAGAGAGGCGAGGGATACGCAGTATTTT.